This T cell receptor (beta chain) was profiled in a study of lymphopenia after photon versus proton radiotherapy. Study-wide results and limits: In patients who died, overall survival fell as post-nadir TCR diversity dropped more. Relative stability marked proton patients; photon patients lost diversity and naive cells. Post-nadir diversity loss with photons came from oligoclonal expansion, particularly CD8+ Temra cells. Survival link was tested only in deceased patients; proton benefit remains a possibility.

The CDR3 contains 14 residues. Germline trimming cut 5 bases from V and 6 bases from J; bases unmatched to any gene: 7. Germline V lookup: CDR1 MGHRA, CDR2 YSYEKL. Assay: immunoSEQ multiplex PCR; the TCRdb copy retains only in-frame clones and omits some. Of roughly 30,000 clones in the sample, about 81% are singletons; the top ten hold approximately 31%. Turning to this clone: The antigen is unknown.

The source material was peripheral blood, sampled from a patient treated with photon-based radiotherapy. The rearrangement joins TRBV4-1 to TRBJ1-1, with TRBD1 matching over 9 bases. The TCR comes from a man in his fifties with gastric cancer. CDR3 in DNA: TGCGCCAGCAGCGGACCGGGACAGGGTGCTGAAGCTTTCTTT. Protein product: CASSGPGQGAEAFF.